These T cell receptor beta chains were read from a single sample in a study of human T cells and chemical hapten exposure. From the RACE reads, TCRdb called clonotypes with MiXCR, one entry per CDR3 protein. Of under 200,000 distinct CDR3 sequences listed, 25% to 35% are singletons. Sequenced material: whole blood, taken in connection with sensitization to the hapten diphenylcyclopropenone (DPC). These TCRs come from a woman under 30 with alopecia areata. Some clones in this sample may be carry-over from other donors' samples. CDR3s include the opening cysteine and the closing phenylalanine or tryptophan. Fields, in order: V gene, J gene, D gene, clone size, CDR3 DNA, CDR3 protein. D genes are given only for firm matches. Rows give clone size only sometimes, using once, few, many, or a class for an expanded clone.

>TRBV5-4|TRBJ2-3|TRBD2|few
TGTGCCAGCTCGACTAGCGGGGGGGCCAGTACGCAGTATTTT
CASSTSGGASTQYF
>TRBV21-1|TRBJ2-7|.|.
TGTGCCAGCAGCGACAGATCCTACGAGCAGTACTTC
CASSDRSYEQYF
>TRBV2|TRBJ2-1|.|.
TGTGCCAGCAGTGAACTAGGGGCAGGGCGCAATGAGCAGTTCTTC
CASSELGAGRNEQFF
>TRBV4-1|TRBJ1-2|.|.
TGCGCCAGCAGCCAAAGGAGCTTTAACTATGGCTACACCTTC
CASSQRSFNYGYTF
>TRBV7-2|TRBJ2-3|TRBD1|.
TGTGCCAGCAGCGTGACAGGGGCCCGCACAGATACGCAGTATTTT
CASSVTGARTDTQYF
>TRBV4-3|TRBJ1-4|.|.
TGCGCCAGCAGCCAAGATCGTGAAAAACTGTTTTTT
CASSQDREKLFF
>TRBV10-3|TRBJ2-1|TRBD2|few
TGTGCCATCAGCCCAACTAGCGGGAGGGCGAGTGAGCAGTTCTTC
CAISPTSGRASEQFF
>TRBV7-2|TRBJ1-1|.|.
TGTGCCAGCAGCTTAGGACGGGGTCGGTTGACTGAAGCTTTCTTT
CASSLGRGRLTEAFF
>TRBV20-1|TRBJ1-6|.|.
TGCAGTGCTAGAGATCCCCTCTCCTATAATTCACCCCTCCACTTT
CSARDPLSYNSPLHF
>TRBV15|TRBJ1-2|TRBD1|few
TGTGCCACCAGCAGAGATGCGGACAGGGGGTATGGCTACACCTTC
CATSRDADRGYGYTF
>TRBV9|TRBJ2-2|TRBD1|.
TGTGCCAGCAGCCCCCTGGGGACAGGGCTCACCGGGGAGCTGTTTTTT
CASSPLGTGLTGELFF
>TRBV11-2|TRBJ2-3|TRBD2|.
TGTGCCAGCAGCTTAAGGACTAGCGGGGGGGTCACAGATACGCAGTATTTT
CASSLRTSGGVTDTQYF
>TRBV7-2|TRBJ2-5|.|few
TGTGCCAGCAGCTTGGGGGACGTTAGAGAGACCCAGTACTTC
CASSLGDVRETQYF
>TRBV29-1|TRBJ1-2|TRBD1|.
TGCAGCGTTGAAGAGAGGACAGGTTCTAACTATGGCTACACCTTC
CSVEERTGSNYGYTF
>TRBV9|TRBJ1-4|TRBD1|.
TGTGCCAGCAGCGTAGAAGGGGGCACGGAAAAACTGTTTTTT
CASSVEGGTEKLFF
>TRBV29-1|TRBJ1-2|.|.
TGCAGCGTTCTCACGGGGGTCTACTATGGCTACACCTTC
CSVLTGVYYGYTF
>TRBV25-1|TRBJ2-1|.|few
TGTGCCAGCAGTTCAAATGAGCAGTTCTTC
CASSSNEQFF
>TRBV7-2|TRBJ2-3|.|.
TGTGCCAGCAGCCCGCGAGTGACGGGAGCAGATACGCAGTATTTT
CASSPRVTGADTQYF
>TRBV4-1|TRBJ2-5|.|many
TGCGCCAGCAGCCTCCTAGAGACCCAGTACTTC
CASSLLETQYF
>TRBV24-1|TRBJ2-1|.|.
TGTGCCACCAGCCTGACCGGGACTGGCGACAATGAGCAGTTCTTC
CATSLTGTGDNEQFF
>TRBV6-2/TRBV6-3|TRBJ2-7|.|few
TGTGCCAGCAATGCAGGCTCCTACGAGCAGTACTTC
CASNAGSYEQYF
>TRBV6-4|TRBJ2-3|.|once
TGTGCCAGCAGGCCCACACTGAGCACAGATACGCAGTATTTT
CASRPTLSTDTQYF
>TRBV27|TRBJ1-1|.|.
TGTGCCAGCAGTCTGCGGACAGCGTTCTGGGGCACTGAAGCTTTCTTT
CASSLRTAFWGTEAFF
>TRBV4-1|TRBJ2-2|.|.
TGCGCCAGCAGCCAAAACCCGGGACACTCTACCGGGGAGCTGTTTTTT
CASSQNPGHSTGELFF
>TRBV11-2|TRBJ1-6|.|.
TGTGCCAGCAGCTTAGTGGGCTCCTATAATTCACCCCTCCACTTT
CASSLVGSYNSPLHF
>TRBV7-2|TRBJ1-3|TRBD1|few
TGTGCCAGCAGCCCCACAGGGGTCCGCTCTGGAAACACCATATATTTT
CASSPTGVRSGNTIYF
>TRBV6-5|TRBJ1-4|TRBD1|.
TGTGCCAGCCAATCTTCCGGGACAGGGGACGAAAAACTGTTTTTT
CASQSSGTGDEKLFF
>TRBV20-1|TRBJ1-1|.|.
TGCAGTCCCCTCGCTGGGGGGGGGGAAGCTTTCTTT
CSPLAGGGEAFF
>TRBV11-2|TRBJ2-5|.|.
TGTGCCAGCATGGGACCCCCCTCAGGGACCCAGTACTTC
CASMGPPSGTQYF
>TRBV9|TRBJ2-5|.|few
TGTGCCAGCAGCTCCCTCCCGGGCCAAGAGACCCAGTACTTC
CASSSLPGQETQYF
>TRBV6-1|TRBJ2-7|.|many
TGTGCCAGCAGACGAGATACGTCCTACGAGCAGTACTTC
CASRRDTSYEQYF
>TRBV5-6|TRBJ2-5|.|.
TGTGCCAGCAGCGGAACAGGGTCCCAGTACTTC
CASSGTGSQYF
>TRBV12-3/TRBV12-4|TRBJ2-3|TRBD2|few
TGTGCCAGCAGGGGGACTAGCGGAGATACGCAGTATTTT
CASRGTSGDTQYF
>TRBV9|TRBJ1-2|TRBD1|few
TGTGCCAGCAGCGAGGGACAGGTCCCAGGAGGCTACACCTTC
CASSEGQVPGGYTF
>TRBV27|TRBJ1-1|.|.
TGTGCCAGCAGTTTATCGGAACAGCCGAACACTGAAGCTTTCTTT
CASSLSEQPNTEAFF
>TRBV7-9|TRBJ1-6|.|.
TGTACCAGCAGCCCCCGGGCCGGGGAGGGTGAGGAGTTACCCCTCCACTTT
CTSSPRAGEGEELPLHF
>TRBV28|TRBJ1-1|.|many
TGTGCCAGCAGTTTATGGGGAGGGAACACTGAAGCTTTCTTT
CASSLWGGNTEAFF
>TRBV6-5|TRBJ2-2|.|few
TGTGCCAGCAGCTTAAGACAGGCGGTGCGGCCGGGCACCGGGGAGCTGTTTTTT
CASSLRQAVRPGTGELFF
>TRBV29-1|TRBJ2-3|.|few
TGCAGCGTTAAACAGATTCCGGATACGCAGTATTTT
CSVKQIPDTQYF
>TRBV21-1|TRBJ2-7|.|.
TGTGCCAGCAGGCCGATCTCTATTTGGGGGGACGGTCCCTACGAGCAGTACTTC
CASRPISIWGDGPYEQYF
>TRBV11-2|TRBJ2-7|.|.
TGTGCCAGCAGCTTAGTGATCGAGCAGTACTTC
CASSLVIEQYF
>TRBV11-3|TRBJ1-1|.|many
TGTGCCAGCAGCAGGACAGCGAACACTGAAGCTTTCTTT
CASSRTANTEAFF
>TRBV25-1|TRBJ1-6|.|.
TGTGCCAGCAGTGATGGTGGAGGGGGGAGATTCGGCCCCCTCCACTTT
CASSDGGGGRFGPLHF
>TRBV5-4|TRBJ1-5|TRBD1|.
TGTGCCAGCAGCGTAGGGGGCCTGAGCAATCAGCCCCAGCATTTT
CASSVGGLSNQPQHF
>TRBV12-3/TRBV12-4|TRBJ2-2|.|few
TGTGCCAGCAGCCGTTCGCGCGGGGGCGCCGGGGAGCTGTTTTTT
CASSRSRGGAGELFF
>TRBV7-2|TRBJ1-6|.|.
TGTGCCAGCAGCTTAGCAGGGTTTTCACCCCTCCACTTT
CASSLAGFSPLHF
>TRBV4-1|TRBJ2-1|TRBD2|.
TGCGCCAGCAGCCAAGCTTTTGGCTCTGCGGGGGGCACCTACAATGAGCAGTTCTTC
CASSQAFGSAGGTYNEQFF
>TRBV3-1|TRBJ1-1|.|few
TGTGCCAGCAGCCAACAGATGTACACTGAAGCTTTCTTT
CASSQQMYTEAFF
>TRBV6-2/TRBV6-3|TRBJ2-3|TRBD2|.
TGTGCCAGCAGTTATCGGGGACTAGCGAGAAGCACAGATACGCAGTATTTT
CASSYRGLARSTDTQYF
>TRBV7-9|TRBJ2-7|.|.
TGTGCCAGCTTCTTAGGAGGGGGCGAGCAGTACTTC
CASFLGGGEQYF
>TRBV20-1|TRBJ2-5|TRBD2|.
TGCAGTGCTAGTGGGGGATTAGCGGGAGGGCTGGAGACCCAGTACTTC
CSASGGLAGGLETQYF
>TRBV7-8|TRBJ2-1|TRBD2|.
TGTGCCAGCAGTCGAGGACTAGCTTCCTACAATGAGCAGTTCTTC
CASSRGLASYNEQFF
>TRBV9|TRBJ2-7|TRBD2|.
TGTGCCAGCAGCCCCGGGCGTAGCGGGAGGGCCTACGAGCAGTACTTC
CASSPGRSGRAYEQYF
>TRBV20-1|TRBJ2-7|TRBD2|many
TGCAGTGCTAGAGATTCGGGACTAGCGGGTTCAGAGCAGTACTTC
CSARDSGLAGSEQYF
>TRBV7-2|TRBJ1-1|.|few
TGTGCCAGCAGCTTAGGCCAGGTGAACACTGAAGCTTTCTTT
CASSLGQVNTEAFF
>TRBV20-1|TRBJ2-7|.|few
TGCAGTGCTAGGATAGTGGGGAACGAGCAGTACTTC
CSARIVGNEQYF
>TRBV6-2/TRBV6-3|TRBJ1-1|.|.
TGTGCCAGCAGTTTTGATTCAGGGGTTATGAACACTGAAGCTTTCTTT
CASSFDSGVMNTEAFF
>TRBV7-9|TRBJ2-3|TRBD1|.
TGTGCCAGCAGCCCAGACAGGGGGGCAGGTTCAGATACGCAGTATTTT
CASSPDRGAGSDTQYF
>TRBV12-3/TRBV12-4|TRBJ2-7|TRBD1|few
TGTGCCAGCAGGCCCGGGACAGGGGGCGTTAGGTACGAGCAGTACTTC
CASRPGTGGVRYEQYF
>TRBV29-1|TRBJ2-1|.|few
TGCAGCGACGGCTGGGCCAATGAGCAGTTCTTC
CSDGWANEQFF